Below are 11 T cell receptor beta chains sequenced from a single sample in a study of blood T cells in healthy people across ages. The use of a sample-barcoded 5' primer and a J-beta primer mix characterized a second PCR of roughly 6 to 11 cycles. Each CDR3 protein is one row after TCRdb ran MiXCR on the 5' RACE reads. The repertoire holds about 1.1 million distinct CDR3 sequences, with around two fifths as singletons. Sequences were obtained from blood. The receptors here all came from a man younger than 35 in good health.

The rearrangement links TRBV28 to TRBJ2-2, with unresolved D. This CDR3 has 15 amino acids. Germline V gene lookup returns CDR1 MDHEN and CDR2 SYDVKM. V was pared by 7 bases and J by 5 bases, with 17 bases between. CDR3 amino acids: CASMVPGSFTGELFF. The CDR3, as DNA: TGTGCCAGCATGGTTCCAGGTTCTTTTACCGGGGAGCTGTTTTTT.

There are a few counts of this clonotype. The gene calls are TRBV12-3 or TRBV12-4 and TRBJ1-1; no firm D call. The V gene lost 3 bases and the J gene lost 3 bases, with 11 bases spanning the gap. The CDR3 spans 14 residues. CDR3 DNA: TGTGCCAGCAGTTTTCGGGTTCCGGACACTGAAGCTTTCTTT. Amino acid sequence: CASSFRVPDTEAFF.

This clonotype was observed a few times. V is TRBV7-9 and J is TRBJ1-1; no definite D call. The germline V and J ends were trimmed by 5 bases and 0 bases, with 16 bases remaining between them. CDR1 is SEHNR and CDR2 is FQNEAQ in the germline V gene (reference sequence). The CDR3 has 16 amino acids. Here the CDR3 DNA reads TGTGCCAGCAGCCTTAGGATAGGTCGGCTGAACACTGAAGCTTTCTTT. Amino acids: CASSLRIGRLNTEAFF.

Comment on this clonotype: No DNA is shown, since the ends of the CDR3 on it are uncertain; the CDR3 is the one TCRdb lists. The chain carries TRBV2 and TRBJ1-5. The CDR3 is 15 residues long, ends included. Germline lookup yields CDR1 SNHLY and CDR2 FYNNEI. CDR3 loop: CAGTERGGSGLRQHF.

The gene calls are TRBV12-3 or TRBV12-4 and TRBJ2-1; 7 bases are shared with TRBD2. V lost 5 bases, J lost 9 bases, and 10 bases stayed unmatched. CDR3 length equals 14 residues. The CDR3 DNA follows: TGTGCCAGCAGTCCAGGGTCGGGGGGTGGTGAGCAGTTCTTC. Translation gives CASSPGSGGGEQFF.

This clonotype was observed a handful of times. The chain employs TRBV7-2 and TRBJ2-6, with D perhaps TRBD1 (6 bases). Germline CDR1 SGHTA, CDR2 FQGNSA. This CDR3 is built from 16 residues. V was cut by 1 base and J by 1 base, with 8 bases left in between. The CDR3 region is CASSLEGVSGANVLTF. DNA for the CDR3: TGTGCCAGCAGCTTAGAGGGGGTATCTGGGGCCAACGTCCTGACTTTC. The entire variable domain, with the rest obtained from reference TRBV7-2 and TRBJ2-6, is as follows: GAGVSQSPSNKVTEKGKDVELRCDPISGHTALYWYRQSLGQGLEFLIYFQGNSAPDKSGLPSDRFSAERTGGSVSTLTIQRTQQEDSAVYLCASSLEGVSGANVLTFGAGSRLTVL.

In this sample, this clonotype turned up once. The chain links TRBV12-3 or TRBV12-4 to TRBJ2-5; D may be TRBD2 (6 bases). This CDR3 is 16 amino acids long. V was clipped by 6 bases and J by 7 bases, with 24 bases between them. The CDR3 DNA reads as TGTGCCAGCAGCCCAAGTAGGACGGGCGGGGAAGGGACCCAGTACTTC. Translating gives CASSPSRTGGEGTQYF.

This clonotype came up a few times. The rearrangement joins TRBV20-1 to TRBJ1-1; D not certain. CDR1 is DFQATT and CDR2 is SNEGSKA in the germline V gene (reference sequence). The CDR3 spans 11 residues. This chain's CDR3 is CTSPGNTEAFF. The CDR3 region has the DNA TGCACCTCCCCAGGGAACACTGAAGCTTTCTTT.

J is TRBJ2-1 and V is TRBV20-1, with 11 bases matching TRBD2. Germline loops: CDR1 DFQATT, CDR2 SNEGSKA (reference sequence). The CDR3 runs 16 residues. Germline trimming cut 6 bases from V and 7 bases from J; bases unmatched to any gene: 14. The CDR3 reads CSASSPSGGPSNEQFF. CDR3 nucleotides: TGCAGTGCCTCCTCCCCTAGCGGGGGGCCGTCTAATGAGCAGTTCTTC.

The chain recombines TRBV4-3 with TRBJ2-5; 7 positions match TRBD2. V shed 0 bases, J shed 11 bases, and the junction held 15 bases outside the gene matches. The CDR3 contains 16 residues. CDR1 is LGHNA and CDR2 is YSLEER in the germline V gene. The chain's CDR3 is CASSQEVSSGFYGQYF. The CDR3 DNA sequence: TGCGCCAGCAGCCAAGAAGTGAGTAGCGGGTTCTACGGGCAGTACTTC.

The chain recombines TRBV7-2 with TRBJ1-2, with TRBD1 as a possible D gene (6 bases). The CDR3 loop spans 16 amino acids. V was clipped by 5 bases and J by 4 bases, with 20 bases between them. From germline, CDR1 is SGHTA and CDR2 FQGNSA. In DNA, the CDR3 is TGTGCCAGCAGCGCCATCGGGCCTCAGGGGAGCTATGGCTACACCTTC. Encoded protein: CASSAIGPQGSYGYTF.